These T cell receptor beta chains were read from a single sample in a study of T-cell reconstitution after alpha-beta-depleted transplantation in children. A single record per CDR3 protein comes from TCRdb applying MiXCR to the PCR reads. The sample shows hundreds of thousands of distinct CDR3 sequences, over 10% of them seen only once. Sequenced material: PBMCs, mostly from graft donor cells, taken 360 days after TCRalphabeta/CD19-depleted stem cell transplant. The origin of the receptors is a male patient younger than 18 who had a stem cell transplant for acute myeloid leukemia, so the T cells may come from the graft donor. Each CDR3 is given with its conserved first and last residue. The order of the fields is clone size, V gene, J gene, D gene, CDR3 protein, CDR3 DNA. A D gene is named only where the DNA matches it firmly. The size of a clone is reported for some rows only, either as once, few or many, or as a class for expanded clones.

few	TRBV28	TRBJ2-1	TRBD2	CASSFSGLAGVGSSYNEQFF	TGTGCCAGCAGTTTCTCGGGACTAGCGGGAGTGGGGAGCTCCTACAATGAGCAGTTCTTC
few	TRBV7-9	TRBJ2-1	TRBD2	CASSSEGLAVYNEQFF	TGTGCCAGCAGCTCCGAGGGACTAGCGGTCTACAATGAGCAGTTCTTC
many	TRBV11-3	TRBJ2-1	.	CASSGGPGEQFF	TGTGCCAGCAGCGGCGGGCCGGGTGAGCAGTTCTTC
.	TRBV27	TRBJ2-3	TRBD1	CASSTQGVPTDTQYF	TGTGCCAGCAGTACCCAGGGGGTTCCTACAGATACGCAGTATTTT
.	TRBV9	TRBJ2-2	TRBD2	CASSELAGGNTGELFF	TGTGCCAGCAGCGAACTAGCGGGAGGGAACACCGGGGAGCTGTTTTTT
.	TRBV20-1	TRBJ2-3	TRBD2	CSAPRLAGGGELTDTQYF	TGCAGTGCTCCTCGACTAGCGGGAGGAGGGGAACTCACAGATACGCAGTATTTT
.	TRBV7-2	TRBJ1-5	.	CASSLAWGVSNQPQHF	TGTGCCAGCAGCTTAGCCTGGGGGGTTAGCAATCAGCCCCAGCATTTT
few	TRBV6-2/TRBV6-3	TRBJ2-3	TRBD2	CASRTSGRYTDTQYF	TGTGCCAGCAGGACTAGCGGGCGGTACACAGATACGCAGTATTTT
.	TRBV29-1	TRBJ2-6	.	CSVGRADGANVLTF	TGCAGCGTGGGAAGGGCTGACGGGGCCAACGTCCTGACTTTC
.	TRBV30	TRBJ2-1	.	CAWSPGKGRLNEQFF	TGTGCCTGGAGTCCAGGGAAGGGACGGTTGAATGAGCAGTTCTTC
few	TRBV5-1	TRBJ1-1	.	CASSLAGKGNTEAFF	TGCGCCAGCAGCTTGGCAGGGAAGGGGAACACTGAAGCTTTCTTT
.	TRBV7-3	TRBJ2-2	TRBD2	CASSPGLAGSGELFF	TGTGCCAGCAGCCCCGGACTAGCGGGATCCGGGGAGCTGTTTTTT
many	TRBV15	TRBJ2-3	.	CATSRSGPSTDTQYF	TGTGCCACCAGCAGAAGCGGCCCTAGCACAGATACGCAGTATTTT
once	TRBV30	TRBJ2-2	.	CAWSGGPAGELFF	TGTGCCTGGAGTGGGGGGCCGGCCGGGGAGCTGTTTTTT
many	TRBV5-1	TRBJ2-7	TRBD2	CASSSVGLLAGGSNEQYF	TGCGCCAGCAGCTCAGTCGGGCTTCTAGCGGGAGGATCGAACGAGCAGTACTTC
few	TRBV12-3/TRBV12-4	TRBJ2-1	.	CATQSRTTFYNEQFF	TGTGCCACCCAATCAAGGACTACGTTCTACAATGAGCAGTTCTTC
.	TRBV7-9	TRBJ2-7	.	CASTGRSYEQYF	TGTGCCAGCACGGGGCGATCCTACGAGCAGTACTTC
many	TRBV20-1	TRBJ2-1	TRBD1	CSARVVDRGINNEQFF	TGCAGTGCTAGAGTGGTGGACAGGGGGATCAACAATGAGCAGTTCTTC
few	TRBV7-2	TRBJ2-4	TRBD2	CASSPGTSGNIQYF	TGTGCCAGCAGCCCTGGGACTAGCGGAAACATTCAGTACTTC
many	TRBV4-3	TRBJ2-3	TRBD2	CASSQEALATQYF	TGCGCCAGCAGCCAAGAGGCACTAGCGACGCAGTATTTT
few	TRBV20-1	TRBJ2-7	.	CSASGRRYEQYF	TGCAGTGCTAGCGGGCGGCGCTACGAGCAGTACTTC
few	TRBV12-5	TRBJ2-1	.	CASGGTAPFYNEQFF	TGTGCTAGTGGTGGGACTGCACCATTCTACAATGAGCAGTTCTTC
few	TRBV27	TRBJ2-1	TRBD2	CASSFLPSGSGSYNEQFF	TGTGCCAGCAGTTTTTTGCCTAGCGGGAGTGGAAGTTACAATGAGCAGTTCTTC
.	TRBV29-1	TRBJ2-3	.	CSAYQGDTQYF	TGCAGCGCCTACCAAGGGGATACGCAGTATTTT
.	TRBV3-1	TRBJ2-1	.	CASRNQGFNEQFF	TGTGCCAGCAGGAATCAGGGGTTCAATGAGCAGTTCTTC
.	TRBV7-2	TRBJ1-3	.	CASSPRRVSGNTIYF	TGTGCCAGCAGCCCCCGTAGGGTCTCTGGAAACACCATATATTTT
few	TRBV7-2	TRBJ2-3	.	CASSFGSGWADTQYF	TGTGCCAGCAGCTTTGGATCGGGCTGGGCAGATACGCAGTATTTT
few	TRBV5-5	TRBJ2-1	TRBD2	CASSLASGRVVNEQFF	TGTGCCAGCAGCTTGGCTAGCGGGAGGGTTGTGAATGAGCAGTTCTTC
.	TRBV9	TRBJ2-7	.	CASSPPGLLGSYEQYF	TGTGCCAGCAGCCCGCCCGGGCTCCTAGGGTCCTACGAGCAGTACTTC
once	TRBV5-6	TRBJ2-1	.	CASSLEQRANNEQFF	TGTGCCAGCAGCTTGGAGCAGCGGGCTAACAATGAGCAGTTCTTC
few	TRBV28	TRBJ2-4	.	CASSLGGAEAKNIQYF	TGTGCCAGCAGTTTAGGGGGCGCAGAAGCCAAAAACATTCAGTACTTC
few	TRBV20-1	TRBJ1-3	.	CSAWLGARGNTIYF	TGCAGTGCCTGGTTGGGGGCCCGTGGAAACACCATATATTTT
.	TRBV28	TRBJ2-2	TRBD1	CASSLLGDRATGELFF	TGTGCCAGCAGTTTGCTCGGGGACAGGGCAACCGGGGAGCTGTTTTTT
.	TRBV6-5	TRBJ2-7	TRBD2	CASSYGGEGEQYF	TGTGCCAGCAGTTACGGGGGGGAGGGCGAGCAGTACTTC
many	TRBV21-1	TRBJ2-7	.	CASSNHTSGRFWEQYF	TGTGCCAGCAGCAATCATACTAGCGGGAGGTTCTGGGAGCAGTACTTC
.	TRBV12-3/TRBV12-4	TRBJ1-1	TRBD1	CASSSGQGAGTEAFF	TGTGCCAGCAGCTCGGGACAGGGGGCCGGCACTGAAGCTTTCTTT
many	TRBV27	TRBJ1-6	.	CASSLTSSYNSPLHF	TGTGCCAGCAGTCTCACGAGCTCCTATAATTCACCCCTCCACTTT